The rows below give T cell receptor beta chains drawn from one sample of a study of PD-1 blockade in mismatch repair-deficient tumors. The table came from immunoSEQ multiplex PCR; TCRdb's copy has only in-frame clones and leaves some out. The sample lists 30,000 to 45,000 clones; 80% to 85% were seen once. This material consisted of PBMCs, taken less than 40 weeks after starting pembrolizumab. The receptor set was obtained from an adult with mismatch repair-deficient cancer. The CDR3 runs from the conserved cysteine through the conserved F or W. Fields, in order: J gene, V gene, D gene, clone size, CDR3 DNA, CDR3 protein. The D gene is left open where the match is weak. Some rows have no size entry. The others give once, few or many, or a class for an expanded clone.

>TRBJ2-7|TRBV7-6|TRBD2|NA
TGTGCCAGCAGCTCCCTGGGGGGGTGGAACGAGCAGTACTTC
CASSSLGGWNEQYF
>TRBJ2-7|TRBV11-3|NA|NA
TGTGCCAGCAGCTTAGGGGGCAGCACCTACGAGCAGTACTTC
CASSLGGSTYEQYF
>TRBJ2-3|TRBV18|NA|NA
TGTGCCAGCTCACCACTGGGCGTAGGGGTAACAGATACGCAGTATTTT
CASSPLGVGVTDTQYF
>TRBJ1-3|TRBV11-2|NA|NA
TGTGCCAGCAGCTTAGGGAGGGTCCCAAAAATTTACTCTGGAAACACCATATATTTT
CASSLGRVPKIYSGNTIYF
>TRBJ2-5|TRBV19|TRBD1|NA
TGTGCCAGTAGTATTTTCCGGGACAGGGGACAAGAGACCCAGTACTTC
CASSIFRDRGQETQYF
>TRBJ2-1|TRBV5-4|TRBD1|NA
TGTGCCAGCAGAGGGACGGGCAGGGGGTCCTACAATGAGCAGTTCTTC
CASRGTGRGSYNEQFF
>TRBJ1-1|TRBV5-1|NA|once
TGCGCCAGCAGCTTAGGGGTCGGGAACACTGAAGCTTTCTTT
CASSLGVGNTEAFF
>TRBJ2-3|TRBV5-1|NA|NA
TGCGCCAGCAGCTTGACGCCAGGGGAAGATACGCAGTATTTT
CASSLTPGEDTQYF
>TRBJ2-7|TRBV11-2|TRBD2|once
TGTGCCAGCAGCGCCTCCGGGACTAGCGGGAGCGTTGAGTACTTC
CASSASGTSGSVEYF
>TRBJ1-2|TRBV28|NA|NA
TGTGCCAGCAGTTTCCAGGGGAGCAACTATGGCTACACCTTC
CASSFQGSNYGYTF
>TRBJ1-4|TRBV19|TRBD1|NA
TGTGCCAGTAGCCTGATACCCGGGACAGGGAATGAAAAACTGTTTTTT
CASSLIPGTGNEKLFF
>TRBJ1-4|TRBV4-2|NA|NA
TGTGCCAGCAGCCAAAAGTTGGTGAACTTAGAAAAACTGTTTTTT
CASSQKLVNLEKLFF
>TRBJ2-7|TRBV5-4|NA|NA
TGTGCCAGCAGTAACCGAATATGGGGGCTCTCCTACGAGCAGTACTTC
CASSNRIWGLSYEQYF
>TRBJ1-4|TRBV28|NA|NA
TGTGCCAGCAGCCTTCGGGTTCGGGAAAAACTGTTTTTT
CASSLRVREKLFF
>TRBJ1-5|TRBV27|TRBD1|NA
TGTGCCAGCAGTCCAGGGACAGGGACCCGCAGACATTTT
CASSPGTGTRRHF